The 6 T cell receptor beta chains below all came from one sample that was sequenced in a study of blood T cell repertoires in COVID-19. Repertoires were generated with immunoSEQ multiplex PCR, while TCRdb's copy carries only in-frame clones and drops some. The profile covers approximately 210,000 clones, with about 90% appearing a single time and 6.5% to 9.5% taken by the ten largest. Specimen: PBMCs or T cells enriched from blood (not recorded which). The receptors were gathered from a woman in her late teens or twenties who had recovered from COVID-19.

As DNA, the CDR3 is TGTGCCAGCAGTGACACGTATAGCGGGGGGCGGACAGATACGCAGTATTTT. This translates into CASSDTYSGGRTDTQYF. The chain carries TRBV6-1 and TRBJ2-3, with TRBD2 matching 10 bases. With 3 bases clipped from V and 3 bases from J, the junction kept 9 bases outside the gene matches. CDR3 size: 17 residues. Germline V gives CDR1 MNHNS, CDR2 SASEGT.

CDR3 coding DNA: TGTGCCAGCAGCAACCTAGCGGGGACTAGAGTAGCCAAAAACATTCAGTACTTC. This codes for CASSNLAGTRVAKNIQYF. The rearrangement uses TRBV5-4 and TRBJ2-4; 9 bases agree with TRBD2. CDR3 size: 18 residues. Germline CDR1 and CDR2: SGHNT and YYREEE (reference sequence). J gave up 0 bases and V 4 bases, and 11 bases lay outside the gene matches.

CDR3 region: CASSYAQRTGELFF. CDR3 in DNA: TGTGCCAGCAGTTACGCCCAGCGCACCGGGGAGCTGTTTTTT. The rearrangement links TRBV6-5 to TRBJ2-2, with D hard to call. The CDR3 totals 14 residues. Per the germline V gene, CDR1 is MNHEY and CDR2 is SVGAGI. V was trimmed by 2 bases and J by 4 bases, leaving 8 bases between them.

The chain employs TRBV10-2 and TRBJ1-2; TRBD1 matches 10 bases. Germline CDR1 and CDR2: WSHSY and SAAADI. CDR3 length: 13 residues. The trim removed 6 bases at V and 6 bases at J, leaving 4 bases unmatched. The DNA for the CDR3 is TGCGCCAGCAGAGCCGGGACAGGGGATGGCTACACCTTC. Amino acids: CASRAGTGDGYTF.

The V and J genes are TRBV25-1 and TRBJ2-2; 8 positions match TRBD1. This CDR3 comprises 16 residues. The germline V gene encodes CDR1 MGHDK and CDR2 SYGVNS. V gave up 3 bases and J gave up 1 base; unmatched junction bases: 4. The CDR3, as DNA: TGTGCCAGCAGTGACCTGACAGGGGAGAACACCGGGGAGCTGTTTTTT. Its translation: CASSDLTGENTGELFF.

The chain is built from TRBV7-6 and TRBJ2-2; D is unresolved. V dropped 3 bases and J dropped 5 bases, with 7 bases sitting between them. CDR1 and CDR2 from the germline V gene are SGHVS and FNYEAQ. The CDR3 consists of 13 residues. The CDR3 is CASSFTETGELFF. In DNA, the CDR3 is TGTGCCAGCAGCTTCACCGAGACCGGGGAGCTGTTTTTT. The whole variable domain, filled in from reference TRBV7-6 and TRBJ2-2, reads GAGVSQSPRYKVTKRGQDVALRCDPISGHVSLYWYRQALGQGPEFLTYFNYEAQQDKSGLPNDRFSAERPEGSISTLTIQRTEQRDSAMYRCASSFTETGELFFGEGSRLTVL.